This T cell receptor beta chain emerged from a study of blood T cell repertoires in COVID-19. Overall study context: The United States, Italy and Spain supplied acute and convalescent COVID-19 samples. From T cells, B-cell-depleted T cells, or PBMCs came the material, which was cDNA or gDNA.

This CDR3 contains 14 residues. The germline CDR1 and CDR2 sequences are SGHRS and YFSETQ. With V trimmed by 3 bases and J by 2 bases, 4 bases remained unmatched. Per the authors' pipeline: How many nucleated cells were present was estimated from reference gene primer amplification. Using immunoSEQ multiplex PCR, the repertoire was profiled, and TCRdb retains in-frame clones only, with some absent. Clone size and V and J calls were adopted from that table, with D and trimming inferred from the DNA. The sample yields 200,000 to 250,000 clones, roughly 84% seen once. The clonotype originates from a woman in her 40s who had recovered from COVID-19. Sample: peripheral blood. The chain joins TRBV5-1 to TRBJ2-5, with 7 bases lining up with TRBD2. CDR3 sequence (DNA): TGCGCCAGCAGCTGGGGGGGACCACAAGAGACCCAGTACTTC. Protein product: CASSWGGPQETQYF.